The 22 T cell receptor beta chains presented below share a single source sample, sequenced in a study of CD8 T cells in ankylosing spondylitis. Findings and caveats of the study: About 8 highly homologous variants made up a TCR beta motif that seemed to typify ankylosing spondylitis blood.

These receptors' antigens are unknown. TCRdb used MiXCR to reprocess the 5' RACE reads, holding one entry per CDR3 protein. The table records a few hundred thousand distinct CDR3 sequences, 17% of them present only once. Source material: blood, either unsorted or a sorted T cell fraction (not recorded which). Receptors were obtained from a male donor with ankylosing spondylitis.

This clonotype was found a few times. The V and J genes are TRBV29-1 and TRBJ2-1; D might be TRBD2 (5 bases). The CDR3 has 13 residues. Germline lookup yields CDR1 SQVTM and CDR2 ANQGSEA. This CDR3 reads CRIATGYNNEQFF. CDR3 nucleotides: TGCAGAATTGCTACGGGGTACAACAATGAGCAGTTCTTC.

The rearrangement links TRBV6-1 to TRBJ1-1, with 8 bases fitting TRBD1. The germline CDR1 and CDR2 sequences are MNHNS and SASEGT. CDR3 length equals 14 residues. With V trimmed by 3 bases and J by 6 bases, 6 bases remained unmatched. The CDR3 sequence is CASSDQGARPEAFF. The CDR3 DNA is TGTGCCAGCAGTGACCAGGGGGCGAGGCCTGAAGCTTTCTTT.

The genes are TRBV7-9 and TRBJ2-3; D is perhaps TRBD2 (5 bases). This CDR3 is 13 amino acids long. Between the trimmed V and J ends, which lost 6 bases and 3 bases, there was a span of 10 bases. Germline V CDR1 and CDR2: SEHNR, FQNEAQ (reference sequence). The CDR3 DNA reads as TGTGCCAGCAGGGACGGGGATACAGATACGCAGTATTTT. It codes for CASRDGDTDTQYF.

The rearrangement joins TRBV20-1 to TRBJ2-2; tentatively, D is TRBD1 (7 bases). Germline V gene sequence: CDR1 DFQATT, CDR2 SNEGSKA (reference sequence). Trimming shortened V by 0 bases and J by 5 bases, and 22 bases separated the two germline ends. This CDR3 region has 18 residues. The CDR3 bases are TGCAGTGCTAGAGATAGTAGCGGAGGGGGCTTTAGGACCGGGGAGCTGTTTTTT. Its translation: CSARDSSGGGFRTGELFF.

This clonotype has ten or more counts. The rearrangement joins TRBV7-9 to TRBJ2-7; D is unclear. The CDR3 is 14 residues long. With 3 bases removed from V and 0 bases from J, the gap between germline ends came to 9 bases. Germline loops: CDR1 SEHNR, CDR2 FQNEAQ (reference sequence). CDR3 sequence reads: CASSFKGGSYEQYF. CDR3 sequence (DNA): TGTGCCAGCAGCTTTAAGGGCGGCTCCTACGAGCAGTACTTC.

At least ten counts were recorded for this clonotype. V and J are TRBV12-3 or TRBV12-4 and TRBJ1-3; D gene ambiguous. Trimming removed 10 bases from V and 1 base from J, with 14 bases in between. The CDR3 contains 14 residues. Written as DNA, the CDR3 is TGTGCCACTAGTCTCTGGCCTTCTGGAAACACCATATATTTT. It is translated as CATSLWPSGNTIYF.

In its sample, this clonotype was seen a few times. This chain joins TRBV15 and TRBJ1-1; D is uncertain. With 1 base removed from V and 0 bases from J, the gap between germline ends came to 9 bases. The CDR3 length is 15 residues. Germline V gene lookup returns CDR1 LNHNV and CDR2 YYDKDF (reference sequence). CDR3 amino acids: CATSRASPMNTEAFF. The DNA of the CDR3 is TGTGCCACCAGCAGAGCGTCACCGATGAACACTGAAGCTTTCTTT.

The chain carries TRBV6-5 and TRBJ2-2; maybe TRBD1 (5 bases). Germline lookup yields CDR1 MNHEY and CDR2 SVGAGI. V lost 5 bases to trimming and J lost 5 bases, with 9 bases between them. The CDR3 is made up of 13 amino acids. The CDR3 protein is CASSNRQTGELFF. For the CDR3, the DNA is TGTGCCAGCAGTAACAGGCAAACCGGGGAGCTGTTTTTT.

Ten or more counts support this clonotype. This sequence joins TRBV11-2 and TRBJ2-1; the D gene is possibly TRBD2 (7 bases). The CDR3 has 16 amino acids. Trimming left V 5 bases short and J 4 bases short, with 18 bases between. Germline CDR1 and CDR2: SGHAT and FQNNGV. The CDR3 nucleotides read TGTGCCAGCAGCCCACGGGGGGCTAGGGTATACAATGAGCAGTTCTTC. It translates to CASSPRGARVYNEQFF.

In its sample, this clonotype was seen many times. This chain uses TRBV7-8 with TRBJ2-5; no definite D call. Per the germline V gene, CDR1 is SGHVS and CDR2 is FQNEAQ. The CDR3 loop spans 12 amino acids. Trimming removed 1 base at V and 7 bases at J, with 7 bases between. This chain's CDR3 is CASSLDTGTQYF. The CDR3, as DNA: TGTGCCAGCAGCTTAGATACGGGGACCCAGTACTTC.

This clonotype was recorded a few times. The chain carries TRBV20-1 and TRBJ2-5, with D hard to call. This CDR3 comprises 15 residues. V was shortened by 3 bases and J by 2 bases, with 16 bases between the two germline ends. Germline lookup yields CDR1 DFQATT and CDR2 SNEGSKA (reference sequence). The CDR3 nucleotides are TGCAGTGCTAGGAGTGCAGGTGGCTCGCAAGAGACCCAGTACTTC. Its protein product is CSARSAGGSQETQYF.

The V and J genes are TRBV6-1 and TRBJ1-6, with D hard to call. Germline lookup yields CDR1 MNHNS and CDR2 SASEGT. Trimming took 9 bases from V and 0 from J, leaving 9 bases between them. The CDR3 has 14 residues. The CDR3 is CASLRSSYNSPLHF. The CDR3 DNA reads as TGTGCCAGTCTCAGGAGCTCCTATAATTCACCCCTCCACTTT.

This clonotype was detected only a few times. This chain joins TRBV4-2 and TRBJ2-2; D not certain. This CDR3 has 14 amino acids. Germline values: CDR1 LGHNA, CDR2 YNFKEQ. V dropped 5 bases and J dropped 0 bases, with 7 bases sitting between them. In DNA, the CDR3 is TGTGCCAGCAGCGAGCGAACGAACACCGGGGAGCTGTTTTTT. This sequence encodes CASSERTNTGELFF.

This clonotype was observed at least ten times. The chain uses TRBV12-3 or TRBV12-4 and TRBJ2-1; 9 positions agree with TRBD2. The J segment lost 4 bases and the V segment lost 8 bases, leaving 12 bases of the junction unmatched. This CDR3 spans 16 amino acids. The CDR3 DNA follows: TGTGCCAGCGCCCTGGGGCGGGGGGGCAATTACAATGAGCAGTTCTTC. It encodes CASALGRGGNYNEQFF.

The J gene is TRBJ2-3, the V gene TRBV12-3 or TRBV12-4; D ambiguous. This CDR3 is 12 amino acids long. Trimming shortened V by 6 bases and J by 11 bases, and 15 bases separated the two germline ends. As DNA, the CDR3 is TGTGCCAGCAGCCCCGGAAAAGGCGGGCAGTATTTT. This gives the protein CASSPGKGGQYF.

This sequence joins TRBV2 and TRBJ2-7; TRBD2 matches at 13 bases. The V gene end was trimmed by 7 bases and the J gene end by 0 bases; junction bases not matched to a gene: 3. This CDR3 comprises 15 residues. Germline loops: CDR1 SNHLY, CDR2 FYNNEI. CDR3 sequence: CASKLAGGYSYEQYF. DNA of the CDR3: TGTGCCAGCAAACTAGCGGGGGGGTACTCCTACGAGCAGTACTTC.

There are many counts of this clonotype. This rearrangement joins TRBV5-1 to TRBJ2-1, with D perhaps assigned TRBD1 or TRBD2 (6 bases each). Trimming stripped 1 base from V and 0 bases from J, with 11 bases between. Looked up from germline, CDR1 is SGHRS and CDR2 is YFSETQ. The CDR3 sequence is 16 residues long. CDR3 in DNA: TGCGCCAGCAGCTTGTCGGGGGCCTCCTCCTACAATGAGCAGTTCTTC. This encodes CASSLSGASSYNEQFF.

This clonotype turned up a few times. V and J are TRBV25-1 and TRBJ2-2, with a tentative D call TRBD2 (6 bases). The germline V gene has CDR1 MGHDK and CDR2 SYGVNS. The CDR3 runs to 15 residues. V was shortened by 3 bases and J by 1 base, with 9 bases between the two germline ends. The CDR3 protein is CASSDSRENTGELFF. The DNA for the CDR3 is TGTGCCAGCAGTGACTCGCGGGAGAACACCGGGGAGCTGTTTTTT.

V is TRBV6-8 and J is TRBJ2-1; 10 bases line up with TRBD2. The junction had 5 bases not matched to a gene; V was cut back by 2 bases and J by 1 base. Germline assignment: CDR1 MNHGY and CDR2 SAAAGT. The CDR3 is 17 amino acids. CDR3 DNA: TGTGCCAGCAGTTACAGAGCGGGGGGGCCTTCCTACAATGAGCAGTTCTTC. It specifies CASSYRAGGPSYNEQFF.

The chain employs TRBV2 and TRBJ2-1; D might be TRBD1 or TRBD2, each matching 6 bases. CDR1 and CDR2 (germline): SNHLY, FYNNEI. Trimming removed 4 bases from V and 9 bases from J, with 37 bases in between. The CDR3 consists of 21 residues. The CDR3 DNA reads TGTGCCAGCAGTGGGGAGAGGGGGATAGCGGACCCCCTTATCGTCAAGGGTGAGCAGTTCTTC. It encodes CASSGERGIADPLIVKGEQFF.

This chain connects TRBV3-1 to TRBJ2-6; D is unresolved. This CDR3 region has 14 residues. Germline V gene data show CDR1 as LGHDT and CDR2 as YNNKEL (reference sequence). Trimming removed 7 bases from V and 3 bases from J, with 10 bases in between. Here the CDR3 DNA reads TGTGCCAGCACCACCCACCGTGGGGCCAACGTCCTGACTTTC. Protein: CASTTHRGANVLTF.

The J gene is TRBJ2-7, the V gene TRBV11-1; D unresolved. Germline CDR1 is SGHAT and CDR2 is FQDESV (reference sequence). V was clipped by 5 bases and J by 3 bases, with 14 bases between them. CDR3 size: 14 residues. The CDR3 coding sequence is TGTGCCAGCAGCCCAACTACTACCAGCTACGAGCAGTACTTC. It codes for CASSPTTTSYEQYF.